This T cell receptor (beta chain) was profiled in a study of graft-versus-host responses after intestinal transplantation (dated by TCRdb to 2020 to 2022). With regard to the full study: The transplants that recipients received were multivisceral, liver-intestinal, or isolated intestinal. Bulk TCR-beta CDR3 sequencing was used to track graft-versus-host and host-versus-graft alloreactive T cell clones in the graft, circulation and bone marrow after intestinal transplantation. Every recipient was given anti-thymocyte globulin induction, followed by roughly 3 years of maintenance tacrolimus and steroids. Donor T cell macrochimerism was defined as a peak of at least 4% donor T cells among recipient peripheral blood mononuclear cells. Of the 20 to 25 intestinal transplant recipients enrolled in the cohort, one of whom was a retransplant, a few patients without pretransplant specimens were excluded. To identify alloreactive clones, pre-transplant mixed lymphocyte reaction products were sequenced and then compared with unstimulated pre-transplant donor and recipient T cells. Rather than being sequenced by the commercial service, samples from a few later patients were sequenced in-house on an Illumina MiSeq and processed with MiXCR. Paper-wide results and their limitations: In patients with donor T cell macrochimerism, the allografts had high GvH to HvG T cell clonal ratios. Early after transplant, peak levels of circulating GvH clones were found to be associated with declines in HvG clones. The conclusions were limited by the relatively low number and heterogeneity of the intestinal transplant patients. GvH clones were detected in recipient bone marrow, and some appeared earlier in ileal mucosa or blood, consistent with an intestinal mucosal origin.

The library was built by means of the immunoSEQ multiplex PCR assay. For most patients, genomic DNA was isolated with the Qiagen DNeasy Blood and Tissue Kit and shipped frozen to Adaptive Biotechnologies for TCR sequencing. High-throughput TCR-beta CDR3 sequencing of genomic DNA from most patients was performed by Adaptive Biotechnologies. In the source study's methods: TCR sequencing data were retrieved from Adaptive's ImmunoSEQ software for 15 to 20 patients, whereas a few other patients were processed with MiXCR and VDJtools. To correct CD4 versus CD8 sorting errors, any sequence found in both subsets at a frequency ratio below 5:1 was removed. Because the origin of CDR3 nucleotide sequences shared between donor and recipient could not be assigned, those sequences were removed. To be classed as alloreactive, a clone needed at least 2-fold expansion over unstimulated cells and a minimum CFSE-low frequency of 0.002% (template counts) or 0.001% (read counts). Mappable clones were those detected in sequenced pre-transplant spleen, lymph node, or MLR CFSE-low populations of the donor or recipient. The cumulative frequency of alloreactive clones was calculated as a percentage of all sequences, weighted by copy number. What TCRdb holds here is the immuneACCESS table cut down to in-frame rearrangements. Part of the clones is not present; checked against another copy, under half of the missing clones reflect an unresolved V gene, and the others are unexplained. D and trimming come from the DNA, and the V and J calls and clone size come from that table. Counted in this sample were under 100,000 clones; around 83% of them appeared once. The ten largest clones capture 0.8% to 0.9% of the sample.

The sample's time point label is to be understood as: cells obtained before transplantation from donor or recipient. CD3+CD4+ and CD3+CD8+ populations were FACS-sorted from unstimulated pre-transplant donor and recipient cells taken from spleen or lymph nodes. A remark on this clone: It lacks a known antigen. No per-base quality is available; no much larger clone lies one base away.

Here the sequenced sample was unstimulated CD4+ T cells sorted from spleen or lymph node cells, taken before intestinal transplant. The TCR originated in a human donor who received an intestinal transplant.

The CDR3 protein: CASSSPSGGAVFGNEQFF. The sequence in DNA is TGTGCCAGCAGCTCCCCTAGCGGGGGGGCCGTCTTCGGGAATGAGCAGTTCTTC. The rearrangement combines TRBV5-8 with TRBJ2-1; 12 central bases correspond to TRBD2. The germline V gene encodes CDR1 SGHTS and CDR2 YDEGEE. The CDR3 runs 18 residues from the cysteine to the phenylalanine. Only the CDR3 part of the read is kept: 54 bases, read in frame from the first base. At the junction V is shortened by 3 bases and J by 7 bases; bases outside the gene matches: 14.